A single T cell receptor (beta chain) is shown here with its context. Its antigen remains unidentified. The data were obtained in a study of blood T cells in healthy people across ages. PCR was performed a second time for 7 to 11 cycles using a sample-barcoded 5' primer and a J-beta primer mix. TCRdb used MiXCR to reprocess the 5' RACE reads, holding one entry per CDR3 protein. This table has 700,000 or so distinct CDR3 sequences, approximately 40% appearing once. J was trimmed by 4 bases and V by 4 bases; bases with no gene match: 3. The CDR3 totals 14 residues. Per the germline V gene, CDR1 is SGHDN and CDR2 is FVKESK. Study-wide points: TCR beta diversity per million T cells fell roughly linearly with age.

V is TRBV14 and J is TRBJ1-2; TRBD1 agrees at 10 bases. Sequenced sample: blood. The receptor comes from an elderly man in good health. For the CDR3, the DNA is TGTGCCAGCAGCCGGGACAGGGGCCTCTATGGCTACACCTTC. Protein sequence: CASSRDRGLYGYTF.